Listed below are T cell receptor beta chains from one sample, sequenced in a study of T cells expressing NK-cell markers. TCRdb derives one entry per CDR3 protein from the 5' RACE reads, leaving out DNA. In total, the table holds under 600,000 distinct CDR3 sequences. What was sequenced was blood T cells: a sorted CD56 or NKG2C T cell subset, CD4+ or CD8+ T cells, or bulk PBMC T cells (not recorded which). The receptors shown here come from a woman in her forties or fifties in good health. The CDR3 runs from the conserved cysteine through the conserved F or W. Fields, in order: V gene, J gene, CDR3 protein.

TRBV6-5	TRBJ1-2	CASSYSRLDSRNYGYTF
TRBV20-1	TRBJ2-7	CSASTQGGDRVYEQYF
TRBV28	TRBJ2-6	CASSLRTGRYGANVLTF
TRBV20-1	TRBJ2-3	CSARDPLTSGKADTQYF
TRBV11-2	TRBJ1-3	CASSFRRDREGNAIYF
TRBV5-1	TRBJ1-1	CASSHLNTNTEAFF
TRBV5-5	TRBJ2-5	CASSPGLAVQETQYF
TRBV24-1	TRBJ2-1	CATSGSILNEQFF
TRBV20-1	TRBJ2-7	CSASGGGRLRYEQYF
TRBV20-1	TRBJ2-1	CSARGGSGSEQFF
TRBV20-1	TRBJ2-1	CSAGSLAGANEQFF
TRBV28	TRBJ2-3	CASRDKIDTQYF
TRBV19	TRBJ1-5	CASGRGRRDQPQHF
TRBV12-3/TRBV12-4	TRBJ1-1	CASSPPGRGTSEAFF
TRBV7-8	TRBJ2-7	CASSLTVSEQYF
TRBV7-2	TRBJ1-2	CASSLAEGHYGYTF
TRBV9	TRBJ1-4	CASSVGGKGEKLFF
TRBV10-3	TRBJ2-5	CAISESFSGIPSLYQETQYF
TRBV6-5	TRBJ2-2	CASSSHLGLAGTGELFF
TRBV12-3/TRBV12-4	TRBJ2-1	CASTPRVEQFF
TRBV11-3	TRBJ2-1	CASSPGWNNEQFF
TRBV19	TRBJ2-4	CASSISPDRQYF
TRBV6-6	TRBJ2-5	CASSDPTVGLAGSETQYF
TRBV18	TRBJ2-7	CASSPPAGGTYEQYF
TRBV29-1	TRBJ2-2	CSVDTGGVGYTGELFF
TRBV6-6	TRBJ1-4	CASTTVGGGEKLFF
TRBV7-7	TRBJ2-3	CASKGTGTDTQYF
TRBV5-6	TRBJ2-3	CASSSRFGQGTDTQYF
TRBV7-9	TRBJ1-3	CASSYEIAGNTIYF
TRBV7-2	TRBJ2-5	CASRSKRGYQETQYF
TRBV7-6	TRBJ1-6	CASSLRRELGSPLHF
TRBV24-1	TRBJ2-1	CATSDLLSRQFF
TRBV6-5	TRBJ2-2	CASSPWVSTGELFF
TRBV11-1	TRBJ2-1	CASSLGVALSYNEQFF
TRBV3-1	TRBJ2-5	CASSQVLERGQYF